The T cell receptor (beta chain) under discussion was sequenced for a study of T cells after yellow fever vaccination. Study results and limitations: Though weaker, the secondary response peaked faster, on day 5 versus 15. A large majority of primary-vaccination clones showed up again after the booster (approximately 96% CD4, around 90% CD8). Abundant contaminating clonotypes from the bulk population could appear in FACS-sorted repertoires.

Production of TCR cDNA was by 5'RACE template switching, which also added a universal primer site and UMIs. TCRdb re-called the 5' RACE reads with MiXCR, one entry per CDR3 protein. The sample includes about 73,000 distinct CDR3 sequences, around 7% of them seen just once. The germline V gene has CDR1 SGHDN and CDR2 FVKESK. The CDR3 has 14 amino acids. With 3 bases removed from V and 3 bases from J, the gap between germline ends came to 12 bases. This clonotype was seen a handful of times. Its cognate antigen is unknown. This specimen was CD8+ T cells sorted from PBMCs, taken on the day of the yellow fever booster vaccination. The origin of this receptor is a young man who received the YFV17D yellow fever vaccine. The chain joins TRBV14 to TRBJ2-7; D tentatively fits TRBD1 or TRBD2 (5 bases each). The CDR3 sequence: CASSHSGTLYEQYF. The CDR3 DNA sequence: TGTGCCAGCAGCCATAGTGGGACCCTCTACGAGCAGTACTTC.